This T cell receptor beta chain was retrieved from a study of a mutant IDH1 vaccine in newly diagnosed glioma. Time point indicated: week 23, last vaccination. Doses consisted of 300 ug of mutant IDH1 20-mer peptide each, paired with topical imiquimod. Details on this clone: As yet, its antigen is unknown.

The CDR3 covers 13 residues. The V gene's germline CDR1 is MNHEY and CDR2 SVGAGI. V lost 7 bases, J lost 5 bases, and 15 bases lay in between. TCRdb's copy holds only in-frame clones and misses some; the assay was immunoSEQ multiplex PCR. The sample holds roughly 38,000 clones; more than 60% are singletons and the top ten take approximately 6.8%. Regarding the study as a whole: Pseudoprogression appeared independent of alterations in top peripheral clonotypes. Among patients, around 93% showed immune responses induced by the vaccine.

Sequenced here: PBMCs, sampled from a glioma patient whose treatment included an IDH1 peptide vaccine. This sequence joins TRBV6-5 and TRBJ2-7; the D is unclear. The sequence was obtained from a middle-aged woman with glioma. Some clones in this sample may be carry-over from other donors' samples. The CDR3 bases are TGTGCCAGCATAAGCCCGACCGGAAACGAGCAGTACTTC. It codes for CASISPTGNEQYF.